This is a list of T cell receptor beta chains from one sample in a study of metastatic and nonmetastatic thyroid tumors. Via MiXCR, TCRdb re-called the PCR reads. Altogether 25,000 to 30,000 clones are present, approximately 16% being singletons, with the ten largest covering 5.5% to 7.5%. Source material: blood. The receptor set was obtained from a male donor with papillary thyroid cancer or a benign thyroid nodule (not recorded which). Some clones in this sample may be carry-over from other donors' samples. Each CDR3 is given with its conserved first and last residue. A D gene is named only where the DNA matches it firmly. A row's size may be missing; if present it is once, few, many or a size class.

>few|TRBD1|TRBV12-3/TRBV12-4|TRBJ2-3
TGTGCCAGCAGTTCCGGGACAGTATCGCAGTATTTT
CASSSGTVSQYF
>many|-|TRBV20-1|TRBJ2-7
TGCAGTGCTAGGACCACCTACGAGCAGTACTTC
CSARTTYEQYF
>few|-|TRBV12-5|TRBJ1-3
TGTGCTAGTGGTTTGGTATCGGGAAACACCATATATTTT
CASGLVSGNTIYF
>many|-|TRBV20-1|TRBJ1-1
TGCAGTGCCATGGTGGGGGACACTGAAGCTTTCTTT
CSAMVGDTEAFF
>many|-|TRBV7-8|TRBJ2-5
TGTGCCAGCAGCTTAGGCGAGGCCTCGTCCGGGGAGACCCAGTACTTC
CASSLGEASSGETQYF
>few|-|TRBV3-1|TRBJ1-6
TGTGCCAGCAGCCAAGGGACCGTCTGGAGGAATAATTCACCCCTCCACTTT
CASSQGTVWRNNSPLHF
>many|TRBD1|TRBV7-2|TRBJ2-1
TGTGCCAGCAGGCCTCCAGGGGGCAGCTATGAGCAGTTCTTC
CASRPPGGSYEQFF
>-|TRBD1|TRBV12-5|TRBJ1-1
TGTGCTAGTGGCCCTGGACAGGGTCTTGAAGCTTTCTTT
CASGPGQGLEAFF
>-|-|TRBV20-1|TRBJ2-7
TGCAGTGCTAGAGACCCCCAGGGGAGCTTCGAGCAGTACTTC
CSARDPQGSFEQYF
>many|-|TRBV11-2|TRBJ2-7
TGTGCCAGCAGCTTGGGGGGGCTAGCGGATCCTTTTTGGTGGGACGAGCAGTACTTC
CASSLGGLADPFWWDEQYF
>few|TRBD1|TRBV18|TRBJ1-1
TGTGCCAGCTCACTACTGAAACAGGGGGCCGGTGAAGCTTTCTTT
CASSLLKQGAGEAFF
>-|TRBD1|TRBV7-8|TRBJ1-1
TGTGCCAGCAGCTATACAGGGGAGGCTGAAGCTTTCTTT
CASSYTGEAEAFF
>many|TRBD2|TRBV24-1|TRBJ2-1
TGTGCCACCAGTGATCGATATAAAATACTAGCGGATTCCTACAATGAGCGGTTCTTC
CATSDRYKILADSYNERFF
>many|TRBD1|TRBV15|TRBJ1-4
TGTGCCACCAGCAGAGACTCACAGGGGGGGGATGAAAAACTGTTTTTT
CATSRDSQGGDEKLFF
>-|-|TRBV20-1|TRBJ1-2
TGCAGTGCTAGATTGGGGGGCTATGGCTACACCTTC
CSARLGGYGYTF
>many|-|TRBV25-1|TRBJ2-7
TGTGCCAGCAGTAACTCCTACGAGCAGTACTTC
CASSNSYEQYF
>many|TRBD1|TRBV13|TRBJ1-2
TGTGCCAGCAGCGTCCGGGACAGGGCCTATGGCTACACCTTC
CASSVRDRAYGYTF
>many|-|TRBV18|TRBJ2-7
TGTGCCAGCTCCCACCCGGAGGGGGAGCAGTACTTC
CASSHPEGEQYF
>few|-|TRBV6-1|TRBJ1-2
TGTGCCACCGTGGGACGGTATGGCTACACCTTC
CATVGRYGYTF
>many|TRBD1|TRBV9|TRBJ2-3
TGTGCCAGCAGCGTAAACGTGGGGACAGACACGCAGTATTTT
CASSVNVGTDTQYF
>-|TRBD2|TRBV20-1|TRBJ2-7
TGCAGTGCGTTCACCGGGACTAGCGGGAATCACCACGAGCAGTACTTC
CSAFTGTSGNHHEQYF
>medium-sized|-|TRBV11-2|TRBJ2-7
TGTGCCAGCAGCTTATCTCTCTACGAGCAGTACTTC
CASSLSLYEQYF
>many|-|TRBV2|TRBJ2-1
TGTGCCAGCTCCCATCTAGCTTACAATGAGCAGTTCTTC
CASSHLAYNEQFF
>many|-|TRBV5-1|TRBJ2-3
TGCGCCAGCAGCCTCCGGGACACCACAGATACGCAGTATTTT
CASSLRDTTDTQYF
>medium-sized|-|TRBV28|TRBJ2-7
TGTGCCAGCAGTTCCGTCCCTGAGCAGTACTTC
CASSSVPEQYF
>-|TRBD1|TRBV19|TRBJ1-1
TGTGCCAGTAGGCCCGATTACTCCGTGACAGGGGGCTCGAAAGCTTTCTTT
CASRPDYSVTGGSKAFF